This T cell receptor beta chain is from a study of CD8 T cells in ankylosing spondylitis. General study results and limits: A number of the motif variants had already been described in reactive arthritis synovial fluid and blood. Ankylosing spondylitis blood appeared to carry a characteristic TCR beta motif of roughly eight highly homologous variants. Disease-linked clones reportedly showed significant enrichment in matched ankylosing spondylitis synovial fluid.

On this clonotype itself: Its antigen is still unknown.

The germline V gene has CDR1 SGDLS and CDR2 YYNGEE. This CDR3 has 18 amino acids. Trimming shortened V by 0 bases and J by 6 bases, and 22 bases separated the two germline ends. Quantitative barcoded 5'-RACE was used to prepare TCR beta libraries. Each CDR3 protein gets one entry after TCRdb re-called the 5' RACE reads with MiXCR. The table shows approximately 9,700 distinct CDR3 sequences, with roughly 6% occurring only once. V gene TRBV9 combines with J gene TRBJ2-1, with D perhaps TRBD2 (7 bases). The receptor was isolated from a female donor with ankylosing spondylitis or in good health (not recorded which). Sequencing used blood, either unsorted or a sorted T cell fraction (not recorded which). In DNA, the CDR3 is TGTGCCAGCAGCGTAGCTTGGGAGGGGGGGCTAAAAGGCAATGAGCAGTTCTTC. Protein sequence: CASSVAWEGGLKGNEQFF.